This TCR beta chain was identified in a study of cytomegalovirus exposure and HLA in healthy donors. On the study more broadly: Out of approximately 170 million T cells, an earlier analysis found 117 million unique TCR beta sequences in total. Study-wide findings and caveats: With later analysis, a missense DCLRE1C variant became linked to TCR beta V- and J-gene trimming. Further analysis, carried out later, found HLA-associated TCR beta chains more clonally expanded than equally common other chains.

The study ran its PCR with 60 Vbeta and 13 Jbeta primers. TCRdb's copy holds only in-frame clones and misses some; the assay was immunoSEQ multiplex PCR. This sample has about 130,000 clones, with roughly 84% found just once. This clone has only one observation. Its antigen is as yet unknown. J was trimmed by 3 bases and V by 3 bases; bases with no gene match: 7. Germline CDR1 reads MNHEY; CDR2 reads SVGAGI. The CDR3 is 15 amino acids. Sequenced: PBMCs. This receptor was taken from a middle-aged man in good health and CMV-seronegative. The rearrangement links TRBV6-5 to TRBJ2-7; 8 nucleotides match TRBD2. CDR3 DNA sequence: TGTGCCAGCAGTTATTTTAGCGGGGACGTCTACGAGCAGTACTTC. As protein: CASSYFSGDVYEQYF.